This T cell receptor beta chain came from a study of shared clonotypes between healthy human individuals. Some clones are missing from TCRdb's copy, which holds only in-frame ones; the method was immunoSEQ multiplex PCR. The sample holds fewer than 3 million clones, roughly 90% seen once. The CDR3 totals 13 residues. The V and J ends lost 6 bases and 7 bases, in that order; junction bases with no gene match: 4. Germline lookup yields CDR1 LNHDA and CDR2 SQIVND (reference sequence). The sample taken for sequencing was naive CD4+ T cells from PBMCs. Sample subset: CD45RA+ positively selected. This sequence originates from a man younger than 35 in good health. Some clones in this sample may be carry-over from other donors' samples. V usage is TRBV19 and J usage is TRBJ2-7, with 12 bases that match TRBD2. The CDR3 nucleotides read TGTGCCAGTAGGGGACTAGCGGGTGGTGAGCAGTACTTC. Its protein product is CASRGLAGGEQYF.